The clone carrying this TCR beta chain was observed a few times. Antigen: not known. Libraries for TCR beta were made by quantitative 5'-RACE with molecular barcodes. TCRdb reprocessed the 5' RACE reads with MiXCR, giving one entry per CDR3 protein. The table has some 200,000 distinct CDR3 sequences, roughly 25% seen once. The germline V gene encodes CDR1 SGHVS and CDR2 FQNEAQ. V was trimmed by 5 bases and J by 2 bases, leaving 19 bases between them. This CDR3 spans 16 amino acids. This specimen comes from a study of CD8 T cells in ankylosing spondylitis. The study, taken as a whole, reports: A motif in TCR beta, a set of 8 or 9 highly homologous variants, appeared characteristic of ankylosing spondylitis blood. Significant enrichment of disease-linked clones was reportedly seen in matched ankylosing spondylitis synovial fluid.

The clonotype comes from a male donor with ankylosing spondylitis or in good health (not recorded which). The chain uses TRBV7-8 and TRBJ2-7; D is ambiguous. Sequenced: blood, either unsorted or a sorted T cell fraction (not recorded which). In nucleotides, the CDR3 is TGTGCCAGCAGCCCATGGTCGGGTTATACCACCTACGAGCAGTACTTC. As protein: CASSPWSGYTTYEQYF.